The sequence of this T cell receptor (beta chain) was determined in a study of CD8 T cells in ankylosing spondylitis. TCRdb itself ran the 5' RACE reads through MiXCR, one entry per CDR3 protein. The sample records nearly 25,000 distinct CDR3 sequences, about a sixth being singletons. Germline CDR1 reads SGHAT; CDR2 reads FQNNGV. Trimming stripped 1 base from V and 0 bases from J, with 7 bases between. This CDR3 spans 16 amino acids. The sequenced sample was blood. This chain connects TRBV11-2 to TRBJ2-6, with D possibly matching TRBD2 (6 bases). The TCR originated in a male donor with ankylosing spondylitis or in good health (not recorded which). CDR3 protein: CASSLATSSGANVLTF. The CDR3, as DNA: TGTGCCAGCAGCTTAGCGACTAGCTCTGGGGCCAACGTCCTGACTTTC. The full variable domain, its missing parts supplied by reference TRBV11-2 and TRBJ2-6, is EAGVAQSPRYKIIEKRQSVAFWCNPISGHATLYWYQQILGQGPKLLIQFQNNGVVDDSQLPKDRFSAERLKGVDSTLKIQPAKLEDSAVYLCASSLATSSGANVLTFGAGSRLTVL.